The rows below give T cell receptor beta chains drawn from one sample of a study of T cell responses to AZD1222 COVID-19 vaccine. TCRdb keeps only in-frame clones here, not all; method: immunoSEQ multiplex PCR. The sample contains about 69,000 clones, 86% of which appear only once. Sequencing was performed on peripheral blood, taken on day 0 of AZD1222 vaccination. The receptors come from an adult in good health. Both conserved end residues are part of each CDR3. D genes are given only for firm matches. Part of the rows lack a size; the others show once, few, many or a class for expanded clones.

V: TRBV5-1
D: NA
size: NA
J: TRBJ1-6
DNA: TGCGCCAGCAGCTTTTTAGGCATCGATAATTCACCCCTCCACTTT
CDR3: CASSFLGIDNSPLHF

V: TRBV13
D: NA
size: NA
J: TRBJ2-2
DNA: TGTGCCAGCAGCCCGCGGACAGATAACACCGGGGAGCTGTTTTTT
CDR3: CASSPRTDNTGELFF

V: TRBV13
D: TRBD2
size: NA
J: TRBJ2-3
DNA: TGTGCCAGCATGCGGGGGGTGGGAGATACGCAGTATTTT
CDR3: CASMRGVGDTQYF

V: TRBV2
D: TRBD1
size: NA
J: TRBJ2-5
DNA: TGTGCCATTCCGGGACAGGGGTGGGAGACCCAGTACTTC
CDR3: CAIPGQGWETQYF

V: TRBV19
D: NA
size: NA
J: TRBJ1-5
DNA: TGTGCCAGTAGTCAGGGGAAGGATCAGCCCCAGCATTTT
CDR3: CASSQGKDQPQHF

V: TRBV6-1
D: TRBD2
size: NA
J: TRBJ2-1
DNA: TGTGCCAGCAGTGAGGGTAGCGGGGGGAGCTCCTACAATGAGCAGTTCTTC
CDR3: CASSEGSGGSSYNEQFF

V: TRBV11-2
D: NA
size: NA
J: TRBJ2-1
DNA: TGTGCCAGCAGCCCGCCGATCGTGGGGCAAGATGAGCAGTTCTTC
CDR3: CASSPPIVGQDEQFF

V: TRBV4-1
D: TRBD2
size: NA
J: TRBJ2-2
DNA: TGCGCCAGCAGCCATCCGGGACTAGCGGGAGGGCCAGCCGGGGAGCTGTTTTTT
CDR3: CASSHPGLAGGPAGELFF

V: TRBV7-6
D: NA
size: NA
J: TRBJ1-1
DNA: TGTGCCAGCAGCTTAGGACTGAGAATGAACACTGAAGCTTTCTTT
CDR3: CASSLGLRMNTEAFF

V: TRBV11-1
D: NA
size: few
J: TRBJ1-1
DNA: TGTGCCAGCAGCTTAGAGTCCTTCACTGAAGCTTTCTTT
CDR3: CASSLESFTEAFF

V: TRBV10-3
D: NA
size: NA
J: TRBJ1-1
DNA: TGTGCCATCAGTGAGAGGGAGGGGGACACTGAAGCTTTCTTT
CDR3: CAISEREGDTEAFF

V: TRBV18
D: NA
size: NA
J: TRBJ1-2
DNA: TGTGCCAGCTCCCCCTCCACAGGGAATCGAGTCTCTGGCTACACCTTC
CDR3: CASSPSTGNRVSGYTF

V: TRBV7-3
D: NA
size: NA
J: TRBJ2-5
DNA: TGTGCCAGCAGCCGGGCCTACCAAGAGACCCAGTACTTC
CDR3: CASSRAYQETQYF

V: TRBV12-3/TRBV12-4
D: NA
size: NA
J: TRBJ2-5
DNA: TGTGCCAGCGCCCCTCAGCGGCAAGAGACCCAGTACTTC
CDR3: CASAPQRQETQYF

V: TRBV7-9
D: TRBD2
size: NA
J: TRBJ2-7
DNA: TGTGCCAGCAGCTCGGTAGCGGGGGGAGACTCCTACGAGCAGTACTTC
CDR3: CASSSVAGGDSYEQYF

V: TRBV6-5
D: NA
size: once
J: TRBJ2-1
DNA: TGTGCCAGCGGGCGGGGGCAAGCCAATGAGCAGTTCTTC
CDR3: CASGRGQANEQFF

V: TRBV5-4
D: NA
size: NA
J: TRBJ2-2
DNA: TGTGCCAGCAGGGGGGGTCTAGCCGACACCGGGGAGCTGTTTTTT
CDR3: CASRGGLADTGELFF

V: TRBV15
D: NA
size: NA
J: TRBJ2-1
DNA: TGTGCCACCAGCAGACCAACAGGCGAGCAGTTCTTC
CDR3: CATSRPTGEQFF

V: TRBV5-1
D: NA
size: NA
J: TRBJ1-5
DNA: TGCGCCAGCAGCCCGGATGGGGTCAATCAGCCCCAGCATTTT
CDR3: CASSPDGVNQPQHF

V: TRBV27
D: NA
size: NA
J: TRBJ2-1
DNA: TGTGCCAGCAGTTTGGGATTAGGGGTGGTCGATGAGCAGTTCTTC
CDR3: CASSLGLGVVDEQFF

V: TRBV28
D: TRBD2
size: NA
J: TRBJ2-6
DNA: TGTGCCAGCAGCGCCCCCGGACTAGCGGGAAACTCTGGGGCCAACGTCCTGACTTTC
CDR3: CASSAPGLAGNSGANVLTF

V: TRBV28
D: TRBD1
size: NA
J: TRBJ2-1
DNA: TGTGCCAGCAGTACCCACATGGGACAGTCGGGGCTCAATGAGCAGTTCTTC
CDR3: CASSTHMGQSGLNEQFF

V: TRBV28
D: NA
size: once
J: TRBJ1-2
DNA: TGTGCCAGCGAGGATGGAAATCTACTTTCAAATGGCTACACCTTC
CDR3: CASEDGNLLSNGYTF

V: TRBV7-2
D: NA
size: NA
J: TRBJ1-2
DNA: TGTGCCAGCAGCTTAGGGGAAGCGGGCTATGGCTACACCTTC
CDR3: CASSLGEAGYGYTF